This T cell receptor (beta chain) was obtained from a study of a mutant IDH1 vaccine in newly diagnosed glioma. Study at large: Vaccines were begun 4-6 weeks after radiotherapy alone, or with temozolomide cycles. Males made up roughly 62% and females about 40% of treated patients, whose mean age was around 40 years. Pretreatment consisted of radiotherapy, temozolomide, or both, with most receiving both. Overall study results and limits: Shifts in the top peripheral T cell clonotypes seemed unrelated to pseudoprogression.

The germline V gene encodes CDR1 MDHEN and CDR2 SYDVKM. The V and J ends lost 6 bases and 2 bases, in that order; junction bases with no gene match: 4. The CDR3 is made up of 14 amino acids. As for time point: week 35, safety follow-up. Alongside topical imiquimod, each dose of vaccine comprised 300 ug of mutant IDH1 20-mer peptide. The data were produced by immunoSEQ multiplex PCR, yet TCRdb's version contains in-frame clones alone and is incomplete. The repertoire holds around 54,000 clones, with approximately 87% as singletons. Comment on this clone: Its antigen is not identified.

The sequence came from a man between 35 and 55 years old with glioma. The chain is built from TRBV28 and TRBJ2-5; 9 bases map to TRBD2. Sequencing was performed on PBMCs, taken from a glioma patient whose treatment included an IDH1 peptide vaccine. The DNA for the CDR3 is TGTGCCAGCAGGTTTAGCGGGGGACAAGAGACCCAGTACTTC. This encodes CASRFSGGQETQYF.